This T cell receptor beta chain was retrieved from a study of cytomegalovirus exposure and HLA in healthy donors. The PCR ran on 60 Vbeta and 13 Jbeta primers. Original processing methods: A later analysis tallied some 80 million unique TCR beta chains, roughly 11 million of them shared. Profiled with immunoSEQ multiplex PCR; TCRdb holds only in-frame clones, not every one. V, J and clone size reflect that table, while D and trimming were determined from the DNA. This table has around 140,000 clones, about 74% appearing once. Germline lookup yields CDR1 MNHNS and CDR2 SASEGT. Trimming cost V 1 base and J 3 bases, with 15 bases left between them. The CDR3 runs to 16 residues. These donors counted as nominally healthy when sampled, but unrecorded immune exposures were likely.

Sequenced material: PBMCs. This chain joins TRBV6-1 and TRBJ1-1, with D possibly matching TRBD1 (6 bases). The source is a man aged 40-50 years in good health and CMV-seropositive. The CDR3 is CASSEGLAGEYTEAFF. The CDR3 DNA reads as TGTGCCAGCAGTGAAGGTCTCGCAGGGGAATACACTGAAGCTTTCTTT.